What follows is one TCR beta chain and its context. The antigen is unknown. Pooled in the analysis were second doses at about 4 or about 12 weeks. This entry is derived from a study of T cell responses to AZD1222 COVID-19 vaccine. Clones were read by immunoSEQ multiplex PCR, and TCRdb kept only the in-frame ones, dropping some. The sample consists of 95,000 to 110,000 clones, just over 90% of them appearing once. General study results and limits: Baseline serology detected seropositivity in only six AZD1222 recipients.

The CDR3 consists of 11 residues. The germline V and J ends were trimmed by 6 bases and 9 bases, with 11 bases remaining between them. Germline V CDR1 and CDR2: MDHEN, SYDVKM. V gene TRBV28 combines with J gene TRBJ1-1; no firm D call. The sample was peripheral blood, taken 28 days after the second AZD1222 dose. The receptor was derived from an adult who received the AZD1222 COVID-19 vaccine. The CDR3 nucleotides are TGTGCCAGCAGAAACTCCCGGCAAGCTTTCTTT. Residues: CASRNSRQAFF. The whole variable domain, remainder taken from reference TRBV28 and TRBJ1-1, is DVKVTQSSRYLVKRTGEKVFLECVQDMDHENMFWYRQDPGLGLRLIYFSYDVKMKEKGDIPEGYSVSREKKERFSLILESASTNQTSMYLCASRNSRQAFFGQGTRLTVV.